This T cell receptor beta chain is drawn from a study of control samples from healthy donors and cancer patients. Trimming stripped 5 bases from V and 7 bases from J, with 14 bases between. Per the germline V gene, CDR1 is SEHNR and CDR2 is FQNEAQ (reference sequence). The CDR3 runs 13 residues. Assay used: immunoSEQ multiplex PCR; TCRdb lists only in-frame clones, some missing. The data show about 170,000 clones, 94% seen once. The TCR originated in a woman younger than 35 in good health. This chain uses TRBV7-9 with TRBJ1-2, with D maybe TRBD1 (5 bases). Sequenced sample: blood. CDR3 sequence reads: CASSPPGAGGYTF. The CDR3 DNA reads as TGTGCCAGCAGCCCCCCCGGGGCCGGTGGCTACACCTTC.